This is a list of T cell receptor beta chains from one sample in a study of identical twins. TCRdb analysed the 5' RACE reads with MiXCR anew, one entry per CDR3 protein. Counted here are about 530,000 distinct CDR3 sequences, more than 20% occurring once; the ten biggest clones make up around 0.5%. These data were also filed under a second study, of yellow fever vaccine responses in identical twins.

The sequencing sample was made of CD4+ T cells sorted from blood. Receptors were obtained from a woman in her late teens or twenties in good health. CDR3s include the opening cysteine and the closing phenylalanine or tryptophan. Fields, in order: J gene, V gene, clone size, D gene, CDR3 DNA, CDR3 protein. D genes are given only for firm matches. Clone size is not always given. Where it is, it says once, few, many or a class for expanded clones.

>TRBJ2-2|TRBV19|few|.
TGTGCCAGTAGTATGGCACAGGGCGTCACCGGGGAGCTGTTTTTT
CASSMAQGVTGELFF
>TRBJ2-7|TRBV3-1|.|TRBD2
TGTGCCAGCAGCCAGACCGGGACTATACGCGAGCAGTACTTC
CASSQTGTIREQYF
>TRBJ2-3|TRBV7-9|.|.
TGTGCCAGCAGTGTCGACAGCACTAGCACAGATACGCAGTATTTT
CASSVDSTSTDTQYF
>TRBJ2-6|TRBV2|.|.
TGTGCCGGCTCAGGGGTAACTGGGGCCAACGTCCTGACTTTC
CAGSGVTGANVLTF
>TRBJ2-3|TRBV6-1|.|.
TGTGCCAGCAGGGTGGCAGGGAGTCCTAGCACAGATACGCAGTATTTT
CASRVAGSPSTDTQYF
>TRBJ2-3|TRBV10-3|few|TRBD2
TGTGCCATCAGTGAGTCTCTGCGGGGGGGCCCAGATACGCAGTATTTT
CAISESLRGGPDTQYF
>TRBJ1-2|TRBV7-2|.|TRBD1
TGTGCCAGCAGCTTACTTACGGGACAGGGTAGCGGCTACACCTTC
CASSLLTGQGSGYTF
>TRBJ2-1|TRBV20-1|.|TRBD2
TGCAGTGCTAGAGATCTGACTAGCGGGGGGCCCATGCAGTTCTTC
CSARDLTSGGPMQFF
>TRBJ2-7|TRBV11-3|once|.
TGTGCCAGCAGTCCCGACCCAAAGGTCGGGGAGCAGTACTTC
CASSPDPKVGEQYF
>TRBJ2-7|TRBV12-3/TRBV12-4|few|.
TGTGCCAGCAGTTCCGCTGCGGGACCCTACGAGCAGTACTTC
CASSSAAGPYEQYF
>TRBJ1-5|TRBV10-2|once|.
TGCGCCACCGCCAGACAGGATCAGCCCCAGCATTTT
CATARQDQPQHF
>TRBJ2-5|TRBV9|.|.
TGTGCCAGCAGGAACCTCCAAGAGACCCAGTACTTC
CASRNLQETQYF
>TRBJ2-2|TRBV20-1|few|TRBD1
TGCAGTGCTAGACTTTGGACAGGGGGAAACACCGGGGAGCTGTTTTTT
CSARLWTGGNTGELFF
>TRBJ2-3|TRBV10-3|.|.
TGTGCCATCAGTGAGGTAGCCCCGACAAGCACAGATACGCAGTATTTT
CAISEVAPTSTDTQYF
>TRBJ1-1|TRBV12-3/TRBV12-4|.|TRBD1
TGTGCCAGCAGTTTAGAGGGGGCTTCGGAAGCTTTCTTT
CASSLEGASEAFF
>TRBJ2-2|TRBV28|.|TRBD2
TGTGCCAGCAGTTTCTACGGCGTTAGCGGGGTCACCGGGGAGCTGTTTTTT
CASSFYGVSGVTGELFF
>TRBJ2-2|TRBV5-1|few|.
TGCGCCAGCAGCTTTGCCCCACAGACCGGGGAGCTGTTTTTT
CASSFAPQTGELFF
>TRBJ1-1|TRBV11-2|few|.
TGTGCCAGCAGCTTAGTTTTTACGATGAACACTGAAGCTTTCTTT
CASSLVFTMNTEAFF
>TRBJ2-4|TRBV19|.|.
TGTGCCAGTAGTATAATGGAAGGGGCGCGGGGAAACATTCAGTACTTC
CASSIMEGARGNIQYF
>TRBJ2-7|TRBV6-5|.|.
TGTGCCAGCAGTTACTCGCTGGGTTACGAGCAGTACTTC
CASSYSLGYEQYF
>TRBJ1-6|TRBV3-1|.|.
TGTGCCAGCAGCCTAGGACGATGGGCGAGTAATTCACCCCTCCACTTT
CASSLGRWASNSPLHF
>TRBJ2-4|TRBV6-5|.|.
TGTGCCAGCAGTTCCACAGCCGGAGGGGAAATAGCCAAAAACATTCAGTACTTC
CASSSTAGGEIAKNIQYF
>TRBJ1-2|TRBV29-1|few|.
TGCAGCGTTGAGAGTCGGGACCTAGCTAACTATGGCTACACCTTC
CSVESRDLANYGYTF
>TRBJ2-5|TRBV29-1|.|.
TGCAGCATTAACCGGGACTTCCAAGAGACCCAGTACTTC
CSINRDFQETQYF
>TRBJ1-3|TRBV12-3/TRBV12-4|.|.
TGTGCCAGCAGTTTTGGGGGCACTGGAAACACCATATATTTT
CASSFGGTGNTIYF
>TRBJ2-7|TRBV4-1|few|TRBD2
TGCGCCAGCAGCCTGGAGCTAGCGGGAGGCTCCTACGAGCAGTACTTC
CASSLELAGGSYEQYF
>TRBJ2-1|TRBV20-1|few|.
TGCAGTGCGGGAAGTCTTAGCTCCTACAATGAGCAGTTCTTC
CSAGSLSSYNEQFF
>TRBJ2-1|TRBV15|few|TRBD1
TGTGCCACCAGCAGAGGCCGGGACAGTCCAAACAATGAGCAGTTCTTC
CATSRGRDSPNNEQFF